The present entry profiles one TCR beta chain with its context. Trimming shortened V by 6 bases and J by 3 bases, and 14 bases separated the two germline ends. Germline CDR1 is ENHRY and CDR2 is SYGVKD. The CDR3 spans 15 residues. Samples of blood were obtained at baseline, on cycle 4 day 1, and on cycle 7 day 1. The data stem from a study of OX40 agonist ivuxolimab in advanced cancers. Repertoires were generated with immunoSEQ multiplex PCR, while TCRdb's copy carries only in-frame clones and drops some. The sample contains about 98,000 clones, roughly 87% of which appear only once. The TCR sequence derives from an adult with an advanced solid tumor such as melanoma, head and neck, liver or kidney cancer. This material consisted of CD4+ or CD8+ T cells sorted from blood, taken in a trial of the OX40 agonist ivuxolimab. The chain is built from TRBV10-3 and TRBJ1-4, with D possibly being TRBD1 (5 bases). DNA of the CDR3: TGTGCCATCAGCTCAGGAGGGGCAGCTAATGAAAAACTGTTTTTT. It encodes CAISSGGAANEKLFF.